Below, 2 T cell receptor beta chains from the same sample are listed, as sequenced in a study of breast tumors, draining lymph nodes, adjacent tissues (dated by TCRdb to about 2016). Lymph node samples came from the axillary draining lymph nodes of breast cancer patients. Library construction relied on multiplex PCR. Reads for this sample came from an Illumina HiSeq 2000. TCRdb reran the public reads through fastp at Q25 and MiXCR, keeping productive beta chains. Merged by CDR3 protein, the rows form single entries marked with the most common genes and DNA. Here the sample has 150,000 to 200,000 distinct CDR3 sequences; around 33% occur a single time. The top ten clonotypes cover around 3.5% of the sample. Sequenced sample: axillary lymph node tissue. Receptors originate from a female donor with breast cancer. Some clones in this sample may be carry-over from other donors' samples.

On this clonotype: A read error may produce the germline difference seen at one junction end. This chain joins TRBV9 and TRBJ1-2, with D possibly TRBD1 on 5 matching bases. This CDR3 spans 13 amino acids. The germline gives CDR1 SGDLS, CDR2 YYNGEE. The chain's CDR3 is CASSVEGEGVSAF. As DNA, the CDR3 is TGTGCCAGCAGCGTAGAAGGGGAGGGCGTCTCAGCGTTC.

CDR3: CASGTGARNSPLHF. For the CDR3, the DNA is TGTGCTAGTGGGACAGGGGCTCGGAATTCACCCCTCCACTTT. J is TRBJ1-6 and V is TRBV7-2; 10 bases are a match to TRBD1. CDR1 is SGHTA, CDR2 FQGNSA, per germline. The CDR3 spans 14 residues.